This TCR beta chain was obtained from a study of Ad26.COV2.S vaccination and SARS-CoV-2 variants. Whole-study results and caveats: Recipients of vaccine and of placebo showed similar breadth of their non-spike TCR repertoires. Vaccinees displayed broader spike-specific TCR repertoires than placebo recipients.

Treatment indicated: roughly 20 received Ad26.COV2.S at low or high dose, single or two shots; five or six received placebo; per-sample allocation not given. Samples analyzed were those drawn on day 63 after the first vaccine or placebo injection. The donor's status was that of an adult aged 18-55 years in Boston. This clone was detected once. Its antigen is as yet unknown. Assay: immunoSEQ multiplex PCR; the TCRdb copy retains only in-frame clones and omits some. The table lists 300,000 to 350,000 clones, about 88% of them singletons, with approximately 5.9% in the top ten. The CDR3 has 15 amino acids. After removal of 4 bases from V and 1 base from J, the junction contained 7 bases not matched to a gene. CDR1 and CDR2 from the germline V gene are SEHNR and FQNEAQ (reference sequence).

The clonotype was recovered from a person aged 18 to 65 who received the Ad26.COV2.S COVID-19 vaccine or a placebo. This specimen consisted of peripheral blood, obtained in a trial of Ad26.COV2.S vaccine versus placebo. The V call is TRBV7-9, the J call TRBJ2-7, with TRBD1 identical over 7 bases. The CDR3 DNA reads as TGTGCCAGCAGCTACCGGACAGGACTGTCCTACGAGCAGTACTTC. Its translation: CASSYRTGLSYEQYF.